Below, 19 T cell receptor beta chains from the same sample are listed, as sequenced in a study of shared clonotypes between healthy human individuals. Method: immunoSEQ multiplex PCR; TCRdb's copy keeps in-frame clones and lacks some. The table lists 850,000 to 1,100,000 clones, approximately 75% of them singletons. The source material was memory CD4+ T cells from PBMCs. Noted subset: CD45RA-negative fraction. These receptors all stem from a man younger than 35 in good health. Some clones in this sample may be carry-over from other donors' samples.

This clone was picked up one time. V usage is TRBV9 and J usage is TRBJ2-7; tentatively, D is TRBD2 (6 bases). With 4 bases removed from V and 2 bases from J, the gap between germline ends came to 16 bases. This CDR3 spans 15 amino acids. Germline CDR1 SGDLS, CDR2 YYNGEE. The CDR3 loop reads CASSPRGTATYEQYF. Written as DNA, the CDR3 is TGTGCCAGCAGCCCACGGGGGACGGCTACCTACGAGCAGTACTTC.

The chain is built from TRBV5-6 and TRBJ1-2; D remains unclear. The CDR3 runs 15 residues. The V end was cut by 2 bases, the J end by 9 bases, with 20 bases between. The germline V gene has CDR1 SGHDT and CDR2 YYEEEE. The CDR3 nucleotides are TGTGCCAGCAGCTTTCGCAGGTTGGACTTTGTGAGCTACACCTTC. Its protein is CASSFRRLDFVSYTF.

The gene calls are TRBV18 and TRBJ2-1, with D perhaps matching TRBD2 (7 bases). The CDR3 sequence is 16 residues long. Trimming left V 0 bases short and J 4 bases short, with 13 bases between. Germline CDR1 KGHSH, CDR2 LQKENI. CDR3 bases: TGTGCCAGCTCACCACCGAGAGGGGGGGGATACAATGAGCAGTTCTTC. Protein sequence: CASSPPRGGGYNEQFF.

V usage is TRBV27 and J usage is TRBJ1-5; 7 nucleotides align to TRBD1. This CDR3 has 17 residues. Germline CDR1 reads MNHEY; CDR2 reads SMNVEV (reference sequence). Trimming removed 8 bases from V and 0 bases from J; junction bases left unmatched: 13. The CDR3 DNA follows: TGTGCCAGCGGGGGGGACAGATGCCAATATAGCAATCAGCCCCAGCATTTT. Its protein is CASGGDRCQYSNQPQHF.

This clone has a handful of counts. The chain combines TRBV7-2 with TRBJ2-3, with D tentatively TRBD1 (6 bases). Germline CDR1 reads SGHTA; CDR2 reads FQGNSA. Trimming pared 3 bases from V and 5 bases from J, leaving 9 bases between. The CDR3 has 13 residues. The CDR3 spells CASSFGQRDTQYF. CDR3 bases: TGTGCCAGCAGCTTCGGACAGCGAGATACGCAGTATTTT.

The chain carries TRBV30 and TRBJ2-7; no reliable D call. Germline lookup yields CDR1 GTSNPN and CDR2 SVGIG (reference sequence). Trimming left V 5 bases short and J 2 bases short, with 13 bases between. There are 13 residues in the CDR3. As DNA, the CDR3 is TGTGCCTGGGCTCAACAGATAGCCTACGAGCAGTACTTC. This codes for CAWAQQIAYEQYF.

This clone was detected only once. It may be a read error: a sequence one base away is much more abundant. The same CDR3 is also encoded by other DNA sequences in this sample. The J gene is TRBJ2-7, the V gene TRBV2; no definite D call. Germline CDR1 SNHLY, CDR2 FYNNEI. The CDR3 has 11 residues. V was clipped by 4 bases and J by 2 bases, with 3 bases between them. The CDR3 sequence: CASSAAYEQYF. CDR3 sequence (DNA): TGTGCCAGCAGTGCGGCCTACGAGCAGTACTTC.

The chain employs TRBV27 and TRBJ2-2; 9 nucleotides match TRBD2. J was trimmed by 6 bases and V by 2 bases; bases with no gene match: 4. Germline V gives CDR1 MNHEY, CDR2 SMNVEV (reference sequence). The length of the CDR3 is 15 residues. CDR3: CASSLLAGPSGELFF. The CDR3 DNA follows: TGTGCCAGCAGTTTACTAGCGGGGCCGTCCGGGGAGCTGTTTTTT.

This clone was counted a few times. V is TRBV27 and J is TRBJ2-1, with 7 bases lining up with TRBD2. V gave up 0 bases and J gave up 4 bases; unmatched junction bases: 3. The V gene's germline CDR1 is MNHEY and CDR2 SMNVEV (reference sequence). The CDR3 is made up of 15 amino acids. In DNA, the CDR3 is TGTGCCAGCAGTTTATCGGCTAGCGGATACAATGAGCAGTTCTTC. It is translated as CASSLSASGYNEQFF.

The sample holds many counts of this clone. The chain combines TRBV6-5 with TRBJ1-2; 8 bases agree with TRBD1. The CDR3 contains 15 residues. J was trimmed by 4 bases and V by 0 bases; bases with no gene match: 4. The germline gives CDR1 MNHEY, CDR2 SVGAGI. The CDR3 here is CASSYSAGGSYGYTF. The DNA of the CDR3 is TGTGCCAGCAGTTACTCGGCAGGGGGCAGCTATGGCTACACCTTC.

This chain links TRBV9 with TRBJ2-7, with D perhaps assigned TRBD1 or TRBD2 (5 bases each). Trimming took 4 bases from V and 0 from J, leaving 14 bases between them. Germline V CDR1 and CDR2: SGDLS, YYNGEE. This CDR3 comprises 15 residues. The CDR3 DNA reads TGTGCCAGCAGCAAAGACCCTGGGACCTCCTACGAGCAGTACTTC. It yields the protein CASSKDPGTSYEQYF.

A few counts support this clone. The V and J genes are TRBV9 and TRBJ2-5; TRBD2 matches at 7 bases. In germline, CDR1 is SGDLS, CDR2 YYNGEE. V shed 0 bases, J shed 4 bases, and the junction held 3 bases outside the gene matches. CDR3 length equals 14 residues. The CDR3 DNA reads as TGTGCCAGCAGCGTAGAGGCTAGCGGAGAGACCCAGTACTTC. It yields the protein CASSVEASGETQYF.

The sample holds many counts of this clone. Additional DNA sequences in this sample encode the identical CDR3. The V gene is TRBV7-3, the J gene TRBJ2-3; possibly TRBD2 for D (5 bases). Looked up from germline, CDR1 is SGHTA and CDR2 is FQGTGA. With 2 bases removed from V and 2 bases from J, the gap between germline ends came to 8 bases. This CDR3 comprises 14 residues. The CDR3 DNA sequence: TGTGCCAGCAGCTTAGACGGGAACACAGATACGCAGTATTTT. Translating gives CASSLDGNTDTQYF.

For this clone: Other nucleotide sequences in the sample specify the same CDR3. The rearrangement joins TRBV5-1 to TRBJ1-1; D remains unclear. The CDR3 runs to 13 residues. Trimming cost V 0 bases and J 5 bases, with 8 bases left between them. Germline lookup yields CDR1 SGHRS and CDR2 YFSETQ. CDR3 DNA sequence: TGCGCCAGCAGCTTGGCCGAGGGTACTGAAGCTTTCTTT. It yields the protein CASSLAEGTEAFF.

To note about this clone: At the DNA level, this CDR3 is encoded by other sequences in the same sample as well. The chain combines TRBV18 with TRBJ2-7; 10 bases align to TRBD1. The ends lost 3 bases at V and 2 bases at J; junction bases unmatched: 1. The germline V gene encodes CDR1 KGHSH and CDR2 LQKENI. This CDR3 spans 14 amino acids. The CDR3 DNA is TGTGCCAGCTCACCGGGGACAGGGGCCTACGAGCAGTACTTC. As protein: CASSPGTGAYEQYF.

The CDR3 DNA reads as TGTGCCAGCCGGGACTTGAACACCGGGGAGCTGTTTTTT. Amino acids: CASRDLNTGELFF. V and J are TRBV7-3 and TRBJ2-2; TRBD2 might be the D (6 bases). From germline, CDR1 is SGHTA and CDR2 FQGTGA. The V end was cut by 8 bases, the J end by 1 base, with 8 bases between. The CDR3 runs 13 residues.

The CDR3 spells CASLPTSGRLTDTQYF. CDR3 sequence (DNA): TGTGCCAGCCTTCCTACTAGCGGGAGACTCACAGATACGCAGTATTTT. The J gene is TRBJ2-3, the V gene TRBV28; 11 bases fit TRBD2. V lost 8 bases, J lost 2 bases, and 9 bases stayed unmatched. This CDR3 has 16 amino acids. The germline V gene has CDR1 MDHEN and CDR2 SYDVKM.

The J gene is TRBJ2-5, the V gene TRBV19, with 10 bases that match TRBD2. V trimming: 1 base; J trimming: 3 bases; junction bases outside the gene matches: 17. There are 20 residues in the CDR3. The germline V gene has CDR1 LNHDA and CDR2 SQIVND (reference sequence). The DNA for the CDR3 is TGTGCCAGTAGTATAGGAGGGAGGGGACTAGCGCCGACGCAAAAAGAGACCCAGTACTTC. As protein: CASSIGGRGLAPTQKETQYF.

The rearrangement joins TRBV5-1 to TRBJ2-7; TRBD2 agrees at 8 bases. Germline assignment: CDR1 SGHRS and CDR2 YFSETQ. CDR3 length: 16 amino acids. The junction had 12 bases not matched to a gene; V was cut back by 0 bases and J by 7 bases. This CDR3 is CASSLVSGLGVWEQYF. For the CDR3, the DNA is TGCGCCAGCAGCTTGGTATCGGGACTAGGAGTCTGGGAGCAGTACTTC.